A selection of T cell receptor beta chains follows, all from one sample in a study of human T cells and chemical hapten exposure. TCRdb fed the RACE reads into MiXCR, producing one record per CDR3 protein. This sample has approximately 60,000 distinct CDR3 sequences; 10% to 12% occur once, and the top ten carry approximately 3.9%. Specimen: whole blood, collected in connection with sensitization to the hapten diphenylcyclopropenone (DPC). These receptors were obtained from a woman between 40 and 50 years old with alopecia areata. Some clones in this sample may be carry-over from other donors' samples. CDR3s include the opening cysteine and the closing phenylalanine or tryptophan. A D gene is named only where the DNA matches it firmly. Clone size, where shown, is once, few, many, or a class for clones that have expanded.

size	V	D	J	DNA	CDR3
few	TRBV12-2	NA	TRBJ2-7	TGTGCAAGTCGCTTAGGAGGGCGAGAGCAGTACTTC	CASRLGGREQYF
few	TRBV2	NA	TRBJ1-1	TGTGCCAGCAGAAGGGAGGGGGGAATAGGCACTGAAGCTTTCTTT	CASRREGGIGTEAFF
many	TRBV14	NA	TRBJ2-2	TGTGCCAGCAGCCCATACCTCCGAGCGGGCACCGGGGAGCTGTTTTTT	CASSPYLRAGTGELFF
few	TRBV19	NA	TRBJ2-5	TGTGCCAGTAGTATAGATGGTCAGGGGCGGTACCAAGAGACCCAGTACTTC	CASSIDGQGRYQETQYF
few	TRBV29-1	TRBD1	TRBJ1-5	TGCAGCGCCGCGACAGGGAGCGATCAGCCCCAGCATTTT	CSAATGSDQPQHF
many	TRBV6-2/TRBV6-3	NA	TRBJ1-2	TGTGCCAGCAGTTTCACCGGGACAACGCGGGGCTACACCTTC	CASSFTGTTRGYTF
NA	TRBV18	TRBD1	TRBJ2-7	TGTGCCAGCTCACCCGGGACAGGGGTCCGCGAGCAGTACTTC	CASSPGTGVREQYF
few	TRBV27	TRBD1	TRBJ1-6	TGTGCCAGTCACAGGGGGGAGAAGGATTCACCCCTCCACTTT	CASHRGEKDSPLHF
NA	TRBV19	NA	TRBJ1-1	TGTGCCAGTAGTATTTTGTGGGAAGCTTTCTTT	CASSILWEAFF
many	TRBV2	TRBD1	TRBJ1-2	TGTGCCAGCAGTGAAGGGGGGACAGGGAACTATGGCTACACCTTC	CASSEGGTGNYGYTF
NA	TRBV25-1	NA	TRBJ2-1	TGTGCCAGCAGTGACCCCGTGCTAGGCTCCTACAATGAGCAGTTCTTC	CASSDPVLGSYNEQFF
few	TRBV10-3	NA	TRBJ1-5	TGTGCCATCAGTGAAGGTGAGGACGTCAAGCATTTT	CAISEGEDVKHF
NA	TRBV3-1	TRBD2	TRBJ2-4	TGTGCCAGCAGCCCGCCGGGACTAGCAGTGAACATTCAGTACTTC	CASSPPGLAVNIQYF